The source of this T cell receptor beta chain is a study of OX40 agonist ivuxolimab in advanced cancers. At the level of the study: Patients undergoing dose escalation presented with hepatocellular carcinoma, melanoma, renal cell or head and neck cancer. Study conclusions and caveats: Expanded peripheral T cells had an undetermined antigen specificity.

The CDR3 contains 11 residues. CDR1 and CDR2 from the germline V gene are DFQATT and SNEGSKA (reference sequence). V dropped 6 bases and J dropped 0 bases, with 6 bases sitting between them. The count of this clone is one. Its matching antigen is unknown. The assay was immunoSEQ multiplex PCR, and TCRdb's table has in-frame clones only and misses some. This table holds roughly 100,000 clones, 90% found once. The clonotype was recovered from an adult with an advanced solid tumor such as melanoma, head and neck, liver or kidney cancer. This rearrangement joins TRBV20-1 to TRBJ2-7; D is ambiguous. Here the sequenced sample was CD4+ or CD8+ T cells sorted from blood, taken in a trial of the OX40 agonist ivuxolimab. The CDR3 sequence is CSAGPSYEQYF. The CDR3 nucleotides read TGCAGTGCAGGCCCCTCCTACGAGCAGTACTTC.